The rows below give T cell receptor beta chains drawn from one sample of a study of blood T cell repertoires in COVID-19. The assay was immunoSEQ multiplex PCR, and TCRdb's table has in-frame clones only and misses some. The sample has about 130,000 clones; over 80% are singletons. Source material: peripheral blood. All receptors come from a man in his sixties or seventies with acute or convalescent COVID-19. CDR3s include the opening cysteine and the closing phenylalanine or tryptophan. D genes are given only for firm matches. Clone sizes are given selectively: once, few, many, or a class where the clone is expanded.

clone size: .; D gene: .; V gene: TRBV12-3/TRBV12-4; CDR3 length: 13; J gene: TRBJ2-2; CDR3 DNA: TGTGCCAGCAGTTTAGCCGGGGCCGGGGAGCTGTTTTTT; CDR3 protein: CASSLAGAGELFF
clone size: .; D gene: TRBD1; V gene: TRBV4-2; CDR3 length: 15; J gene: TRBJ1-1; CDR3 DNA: TGTGCCAGCGGATCCACAGGGGTCCCGAACACTGAAGCTTTCTTT; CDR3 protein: CASGSTGVPNTEAFF
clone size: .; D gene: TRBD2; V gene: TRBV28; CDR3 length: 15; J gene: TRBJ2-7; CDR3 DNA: TGTGCCAGCAGTTCCAATTTACGGGGGGCCTACGAGCAGTACTTC; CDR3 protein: CASSSNLRGAYEQYF
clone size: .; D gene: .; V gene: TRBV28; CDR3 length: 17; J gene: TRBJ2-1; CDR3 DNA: TGTGCCAGCAGTCCTCCGGGGTTGGCAGGGGCCTACAATGAGCAGTTCTTC; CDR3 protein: CASSPPGLAGAYNEQFF
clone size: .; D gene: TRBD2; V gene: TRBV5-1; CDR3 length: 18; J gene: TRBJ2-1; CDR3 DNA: TGCGCCAGCAGCTTGCCCAGCGGGGGGGCGGCAGGTGGGAATGAGCAGTTCTTC; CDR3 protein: CASSLPSGGAAGGNEQFF
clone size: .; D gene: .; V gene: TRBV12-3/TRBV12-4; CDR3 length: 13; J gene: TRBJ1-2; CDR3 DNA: TGTGCCACCAAACCTGACCCGGGATCTGGCTACACCTTC; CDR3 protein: CATKPDPGSGYTF
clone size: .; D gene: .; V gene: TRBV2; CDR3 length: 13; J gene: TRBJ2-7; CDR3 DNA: TGTGCCAGCAGCAATGGACCGAGGGTCGAGCAGTACTTC; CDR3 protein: CASSNGPRVEQYF
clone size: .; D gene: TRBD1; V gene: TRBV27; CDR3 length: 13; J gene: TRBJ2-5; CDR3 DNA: TGTGCCAGCAGTAAAGGGGGCAGGGAGACCCAGTACTTC; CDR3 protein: CASSKGGRETQYF
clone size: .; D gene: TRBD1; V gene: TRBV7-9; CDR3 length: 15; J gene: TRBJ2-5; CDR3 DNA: TGTGCCAGCAGCTTAGGACAGGGGGACCAAGAGACCCAGTACTTC; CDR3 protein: CASSLGQGDQETQYF
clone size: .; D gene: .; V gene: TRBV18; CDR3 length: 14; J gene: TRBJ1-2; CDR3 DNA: TGTGCCAGCTCACCAAGCGGATACAACTATGGCTACACCTTC; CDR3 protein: CASSPSGYNYGYTF
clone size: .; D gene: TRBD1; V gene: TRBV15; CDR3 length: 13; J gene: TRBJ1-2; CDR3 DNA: TGTGCCACCAGCAGGGGGAAGACAGGGGGCTACACCTTC; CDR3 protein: CATSRGKTGGYTF
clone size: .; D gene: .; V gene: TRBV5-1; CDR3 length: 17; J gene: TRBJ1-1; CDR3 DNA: TGCGCCAGCAGCTTGTCGGTACGGGGTGGGGGGAGCACTGAAGCTTTCTTT; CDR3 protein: CASSLSVRGGGSTEAFF
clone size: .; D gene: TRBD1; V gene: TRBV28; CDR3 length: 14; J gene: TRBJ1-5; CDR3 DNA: TGTGCCAGCAGTCGAAAGGGACAGGGGTTCCCCCAGCATTTT; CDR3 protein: CASSRKGQGFPQHF
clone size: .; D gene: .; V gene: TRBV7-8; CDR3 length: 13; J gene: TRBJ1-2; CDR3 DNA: TGTGCCAGCAGCTCGATTTCGACAGGCTCTGACACCTTC; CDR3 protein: CASSSISTGSDTF
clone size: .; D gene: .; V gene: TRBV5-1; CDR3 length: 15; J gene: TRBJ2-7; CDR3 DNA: TGCGCCAGCAGCTTGGTAGCGTACAACTCTATCCAGCAGTACTTC; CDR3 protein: CASSLVAYNSIQQYF
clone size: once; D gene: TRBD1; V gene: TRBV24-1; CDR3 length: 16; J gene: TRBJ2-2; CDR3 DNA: TGTGCCACCAGCAACGGACAGGGACCCCGCACCGGGGAGCTGTTTTTT; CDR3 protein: CATSNGQGPRTGELFF
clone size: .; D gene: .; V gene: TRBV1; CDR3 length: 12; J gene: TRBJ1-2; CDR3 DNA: TGCACCAGCAGTCTCTCCAGGTCTGGCTACACCTTC; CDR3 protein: CTSSLSRSGYTF
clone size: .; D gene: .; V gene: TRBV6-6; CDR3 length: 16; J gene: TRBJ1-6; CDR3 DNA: TGTGCCAGCGAGGGGGGGCGTAAGACTAATAATTCACCCCTCCACTTT; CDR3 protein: CASEGGRKTNNSPLHF
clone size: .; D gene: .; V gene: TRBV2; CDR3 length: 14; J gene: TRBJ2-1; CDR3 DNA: TGTGCCAGCCAGGGTGTTGGATATGGCAATGAGCAGTTCTTC; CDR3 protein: CASQGVGYGNEQFF
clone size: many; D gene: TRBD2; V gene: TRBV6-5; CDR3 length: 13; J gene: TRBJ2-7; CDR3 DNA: TGTGCCAGCAGCCAGGGACTAGCCGCCGAGCAGTACTTC; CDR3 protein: CASSQGLAAEQYF
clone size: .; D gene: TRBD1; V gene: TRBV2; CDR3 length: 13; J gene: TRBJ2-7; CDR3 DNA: TGTGCCAGCAGTCTAACAGGGGCCAGGGAGCAGTACTTC; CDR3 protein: CASSLTGAREQYF
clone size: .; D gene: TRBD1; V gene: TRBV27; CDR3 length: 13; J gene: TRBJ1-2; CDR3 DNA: TGTGCCAGCAGTTTACAGGGGGCGGGCGGCTACACCTTC; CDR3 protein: CASSLQGAGGYTF
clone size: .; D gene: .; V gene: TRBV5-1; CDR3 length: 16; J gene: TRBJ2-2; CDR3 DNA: TGCGCCAGCAGCTTTAATAGTGCGGTCGACACCGGGGAGCTGTTTTTT; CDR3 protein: CASSFNSAVDTGELFF
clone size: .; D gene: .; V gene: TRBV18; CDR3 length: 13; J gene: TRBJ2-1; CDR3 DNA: TGTGCCAGCTCAGCTCAGCGGGCCAATGAGCAGTTCTTC; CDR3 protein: CASSAQRANEQFF
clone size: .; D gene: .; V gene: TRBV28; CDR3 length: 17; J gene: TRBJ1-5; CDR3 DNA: TGTGCCAGCAGTTTTGGTACTCCCGGACAGTCCAATCAGCCCCAGCATTTT; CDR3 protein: CASSFGTPGQSNQPQHF
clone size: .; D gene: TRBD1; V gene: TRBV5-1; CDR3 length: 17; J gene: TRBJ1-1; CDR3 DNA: TGCGCCAGCAGCTTCAGTGGGACAGGTTCTGTGTACACTGAAGCTTTCTTT; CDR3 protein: CASSFSGTGSVYTEAFF
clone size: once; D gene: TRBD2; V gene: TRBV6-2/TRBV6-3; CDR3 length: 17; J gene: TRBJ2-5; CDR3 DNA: TGTGCCAGCAGTTACTCGATTCAGCGGGGGGGCCAGGAGACCCAGTACTTC; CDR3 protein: CASSYSIQRGGQETQYF
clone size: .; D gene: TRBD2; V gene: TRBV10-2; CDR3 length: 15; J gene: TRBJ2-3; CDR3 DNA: TGCGCCAGCAGTGGCTACAGCGGGGGGGCAGATACGCAGTATTTT; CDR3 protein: CASSGYSGGADTQYF
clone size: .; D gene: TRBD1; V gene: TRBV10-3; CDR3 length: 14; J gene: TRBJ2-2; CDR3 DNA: TGTGCCATCAGAGGGACAGCACAAACCGGGGAGCTGTTTTTT; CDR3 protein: CAIRGTAQTGELFF
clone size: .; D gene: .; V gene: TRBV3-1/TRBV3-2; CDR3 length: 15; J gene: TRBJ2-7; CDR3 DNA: TGTGCCAGCACCCAGAGTCCGGGGATCTCCTACGAGCAGTACTTC; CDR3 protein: CASTQSPGISYEQYF
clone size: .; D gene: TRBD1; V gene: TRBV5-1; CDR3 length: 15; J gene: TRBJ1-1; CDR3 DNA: TGCGCCAGCAGCTTGTCGACAGGGTTCTTCACTGAAGCTTTCTTT; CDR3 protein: CASSLSTGFFTEAFF
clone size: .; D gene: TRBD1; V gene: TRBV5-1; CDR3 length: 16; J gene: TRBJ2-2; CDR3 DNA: TGCGCCAGCAGCTTTAGGGGACAGGGTGGCACCGGGGAGCTGTTTTTT; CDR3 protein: CASSFRGQGGTGELFF
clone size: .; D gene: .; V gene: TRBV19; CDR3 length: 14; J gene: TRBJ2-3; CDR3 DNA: TGTGCCAGTAGGAGGGGGGGGAGGTCAGATACGCAGTATTTT; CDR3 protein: CASRRGGRSDTQYF
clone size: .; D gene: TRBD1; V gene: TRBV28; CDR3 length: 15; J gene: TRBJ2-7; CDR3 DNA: TGTGCCAGCAGTTCATACAGGGGGAACGACTACGAGCAGTACTTC; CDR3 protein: CASSSYRGNDYEQYF